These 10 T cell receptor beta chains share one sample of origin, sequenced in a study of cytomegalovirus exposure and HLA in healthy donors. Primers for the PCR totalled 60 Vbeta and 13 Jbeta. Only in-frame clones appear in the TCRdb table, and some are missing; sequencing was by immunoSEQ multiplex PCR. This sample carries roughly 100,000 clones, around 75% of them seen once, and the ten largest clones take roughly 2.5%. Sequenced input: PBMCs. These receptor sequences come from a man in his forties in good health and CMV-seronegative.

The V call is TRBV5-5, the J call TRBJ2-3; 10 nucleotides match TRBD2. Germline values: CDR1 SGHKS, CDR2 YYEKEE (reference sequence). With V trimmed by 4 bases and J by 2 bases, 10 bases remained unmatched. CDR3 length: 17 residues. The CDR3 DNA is TGTGCCAGCAGCGTCGCCCTAGCGGGGGCCAACACAGATACGCAGTATTTT. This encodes CASSVALAGANTDTQYF.

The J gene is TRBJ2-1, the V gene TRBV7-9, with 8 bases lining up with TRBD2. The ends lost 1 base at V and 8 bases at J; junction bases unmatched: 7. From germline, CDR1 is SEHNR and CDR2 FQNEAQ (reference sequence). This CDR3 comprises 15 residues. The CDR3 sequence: CASSLERGSTDEQFF. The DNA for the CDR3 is TGTGCCAGCAGCTTAGAGCGGGGGTCTACGGATGAGCAGTTCTTC.

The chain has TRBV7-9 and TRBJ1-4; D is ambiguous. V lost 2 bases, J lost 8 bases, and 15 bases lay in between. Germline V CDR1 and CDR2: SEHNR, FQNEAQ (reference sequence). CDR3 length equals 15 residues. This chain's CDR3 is CASSLIGRGSEKLFF. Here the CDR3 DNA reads TGTGCCAGCAGCTTAATTGGTCGAGGGAGCGAAAAACTGTTTTTT.

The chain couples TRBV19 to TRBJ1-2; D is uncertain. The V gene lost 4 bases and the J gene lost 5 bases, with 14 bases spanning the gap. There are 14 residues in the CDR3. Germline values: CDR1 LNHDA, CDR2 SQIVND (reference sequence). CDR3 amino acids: CASSRVERLYGYTF. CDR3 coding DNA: TGTGCCAGTAGTAGGGTCGAGCGGCTTTATGGCTACACCTTC. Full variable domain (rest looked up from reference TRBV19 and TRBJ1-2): DGGITQSPKYLFRKEGQNVTLSCEQNLNHDAMYWYRQDPGQGLRLIYYSQIVNDFQKGDIAEGYSVSREKKESFPLTVTSAQKNPTAFYLCASSRVERLYGYTFGSGTRLTVV.

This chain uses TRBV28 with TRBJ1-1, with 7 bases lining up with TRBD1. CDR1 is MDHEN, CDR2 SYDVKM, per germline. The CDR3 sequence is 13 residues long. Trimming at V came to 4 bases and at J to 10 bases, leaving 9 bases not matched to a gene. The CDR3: CASSYRRQGAAFF. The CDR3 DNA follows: TGTGCCAGCAGTTACCGCCGACAGGGCGCAGCTTTCTTT.

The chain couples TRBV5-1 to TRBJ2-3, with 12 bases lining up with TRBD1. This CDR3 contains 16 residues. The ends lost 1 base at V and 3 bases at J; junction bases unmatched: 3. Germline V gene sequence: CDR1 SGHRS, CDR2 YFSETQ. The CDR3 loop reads CASSLLGQGATDTQYF. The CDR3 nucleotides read TGCGCCAGCAGCTTGCTGGGACAGGGGGCGACAGATACGCAGTATTTT.

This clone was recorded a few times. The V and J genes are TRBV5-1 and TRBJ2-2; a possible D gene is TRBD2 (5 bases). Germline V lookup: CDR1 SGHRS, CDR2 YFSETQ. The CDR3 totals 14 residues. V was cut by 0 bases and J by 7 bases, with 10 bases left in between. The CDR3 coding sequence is TGCGCCAGCAGCTTGGGGTTCGGAGGCGGGGAGCTGTTTTTT. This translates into CASSLGFGGGELFF.

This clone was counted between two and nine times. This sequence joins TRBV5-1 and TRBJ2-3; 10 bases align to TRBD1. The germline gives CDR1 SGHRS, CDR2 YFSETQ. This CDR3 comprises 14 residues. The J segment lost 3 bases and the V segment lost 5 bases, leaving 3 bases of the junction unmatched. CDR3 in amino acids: CASRGDRGTDTQYF. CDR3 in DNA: TGCGCCAGCAGGGGGGACAGGGGTACAGATACGCAGTATTTT.

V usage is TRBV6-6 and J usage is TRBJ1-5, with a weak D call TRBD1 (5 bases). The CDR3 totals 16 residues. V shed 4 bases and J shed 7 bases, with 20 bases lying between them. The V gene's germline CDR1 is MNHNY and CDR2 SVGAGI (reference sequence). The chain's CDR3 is CASSSRGPRGRQPQHF. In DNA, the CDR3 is TGTGCCAGCAGTTCGCGGGGACCGCGGGGTAGGCAGCCCCAGCATTTT.

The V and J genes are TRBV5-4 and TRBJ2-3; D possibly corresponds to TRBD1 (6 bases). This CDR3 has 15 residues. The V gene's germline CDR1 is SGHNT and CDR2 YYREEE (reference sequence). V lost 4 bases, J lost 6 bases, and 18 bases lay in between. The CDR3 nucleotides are TGTGCCAGCAGCGCCCGACAGGCGAGTAGGGATACGCAGTATTTT. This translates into CASSARQASRDTQYF.